This entry features one T cell receptor (beta chain) sequence. CDR1 is KGHSH and CDR2 is LQKENI in the germline V gene. CDR3 length equals 15 residues. Trimming removed 2 bases from V and 1 base from J; junction bases left unmatched: 3. The data belong to a study of blood T cell repertoires in COVID-19. Study in general: COVID-19 samples collected from the United States, Italy and Spain covered acute and convalescent phases. PBMCs, B-cell-depleted T cells, or T cells were the source of the cDNA or gDNA that made up the material.

In the study's own analysis: Cell counts per sample came from amplifying reference gene primers. This table comes from immunoSEQ multiplex PCR, and its TCRdb copy is limited to in-frame clones, with some not included. The V and J calls and the clone size are those of that table, but D and trimming were determined from the DNA. The repertoire holds around 140,000 clones, 80% to 90% seen once, with about 1.7% in the top ten. The sequence came from a woman in her fifties or sixties with acute or convalescent COVID-19. V usage is TRBV18 and J usage is TRBJ1-1; 8 bases are a match to TRBD1. Specimen: peripheral blood. The CDR3 DNA follows: TGTGCCAGCTCACCAAGGGACAGGTCGAACACTGAAGCTTTCTTT. As protein: CASSPRDRSNTEAFF.